This T cell receptor (beta chain) is from a study of blood T cell repertoires in COVID-19. The ends were cut back, 8 bases at V and 6 bases at J, with 17 bases in the middle. The CDR3 loop spans 13 amino acids. Germline V gene data show CDR1 as MNHEY and CDR2 as SMNVEV (reference sequence). The table came from immunoSEQ multiplex PCR; TCRdb's copy has only in-frame clones and leaves some out. The sample contains around 300,000 clones, about 87% of which appear only once. Among Cohort 3 donors, those recovered had two negative PCRs, clearance, or symptom resolution. This sequence originates from a woman aged 45-65 years who had recovered from COVID-19. The sequenced sample consisted of PBMCs or T cells enriched from blood (not recorded which). The J gene is TRBJ2-7, the V gene TRBV27; weak D call: TRBD1 (6 bases). The DNA for the CDR3 is TGTGCCAGCGGGGGCTTTGCTCCCGGCGAGCAGTACTTC. It specifies CASGGFAPGEQYF.